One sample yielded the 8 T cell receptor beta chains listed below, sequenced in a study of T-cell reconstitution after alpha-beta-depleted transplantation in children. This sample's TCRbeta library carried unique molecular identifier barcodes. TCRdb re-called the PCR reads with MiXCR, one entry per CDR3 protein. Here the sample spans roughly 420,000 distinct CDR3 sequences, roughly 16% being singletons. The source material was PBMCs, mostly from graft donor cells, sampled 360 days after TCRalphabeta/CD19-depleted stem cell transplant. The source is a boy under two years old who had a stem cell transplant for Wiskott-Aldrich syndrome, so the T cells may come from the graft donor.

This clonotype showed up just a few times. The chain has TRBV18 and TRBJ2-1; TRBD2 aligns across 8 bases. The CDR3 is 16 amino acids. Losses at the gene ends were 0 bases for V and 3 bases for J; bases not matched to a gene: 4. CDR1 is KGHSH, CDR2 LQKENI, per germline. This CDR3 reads CASSPPFGTSYNEQFF. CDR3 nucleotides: TGTGCCAGCTCACCACCGTTTGGGACTAGCTACAATGAGCAGTTCTTC.

CDR3 in amino acids: CASSPGDRGNYGYTF. CDR3 sequence (DNA): TGTGCCAGCAGCCCCGGGGACAGGGGTAACTATGGCTACACCTTC. The rearrangement links TRBV5-4 to TRBJ1-2; the match to TRBD1 covers 10 bases. V lost 4 bases and J lost 1; bases outside the gene matches: 4. Germline-derived CDR1 and CDR2 are SGHNT and YYREEE (reference sequence). There are 15 residues in the CDR3. The entire variable domain, with the rest obtained from reference TRBV5-4 and TRBJ1-2, is as follows: ETGVTQSPTHLIKTRGQQVTLRCSSQSGHNTVSWYQQALGQGPQFIFQYYREEENGRGNFPPRFSGLQFPNYSSELNVNALELDDSALYLCASSPGDRGNYGYTFGSGTRLTVV.

The CDR3 loop reads CASSLSASGIDEQYF. The CDR3 nucleotides are TGCGCCAGCAGCCTCAGTGCGAGCGGGATAGACGAGCAGTACTTC. The V call is TRBV4-3, the J call TRBJ2-7; 7 positions agree with TRBD2. Germline V CDR1 and CDR2: LGHNA, YSLEER. J was trimmed by 5 bases and V by 4 bases; bases with no gene match: 11. The CDR3 length is 15 residues.

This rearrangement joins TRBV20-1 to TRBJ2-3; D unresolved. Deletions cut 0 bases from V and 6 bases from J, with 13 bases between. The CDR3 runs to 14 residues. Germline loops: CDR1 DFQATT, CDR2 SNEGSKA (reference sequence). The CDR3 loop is CSARDASHGDTQYF. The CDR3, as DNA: TGCAGTGCTAGAGATGCCTCACATGGGGATACGCAGTATTTT.

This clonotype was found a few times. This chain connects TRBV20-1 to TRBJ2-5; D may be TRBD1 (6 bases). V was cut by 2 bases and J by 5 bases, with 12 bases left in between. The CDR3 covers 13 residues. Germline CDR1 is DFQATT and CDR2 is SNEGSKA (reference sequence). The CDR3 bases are TGCAGTGCTAGATACCGGGACAAGGAGACCCAGTACTTC. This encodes CSARYRDKETQYF.

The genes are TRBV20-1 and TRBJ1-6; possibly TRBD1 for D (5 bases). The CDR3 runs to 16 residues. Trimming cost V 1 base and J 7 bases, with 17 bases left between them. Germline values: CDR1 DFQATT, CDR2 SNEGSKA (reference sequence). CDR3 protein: CSARASGSGVNSPLHF. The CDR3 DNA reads TGCAGTGCTAGAGCTTCGGGTTCGGGGGTGAATTCACCCCTCCACTTT.

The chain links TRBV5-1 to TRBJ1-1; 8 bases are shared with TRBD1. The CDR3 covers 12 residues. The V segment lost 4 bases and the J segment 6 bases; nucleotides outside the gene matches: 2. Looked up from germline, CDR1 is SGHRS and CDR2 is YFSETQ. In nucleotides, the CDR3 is TGCGCCAGCAGCCGGACAGGGCCTGAAGCTTTCTTT. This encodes CASSRTGPEAFF.

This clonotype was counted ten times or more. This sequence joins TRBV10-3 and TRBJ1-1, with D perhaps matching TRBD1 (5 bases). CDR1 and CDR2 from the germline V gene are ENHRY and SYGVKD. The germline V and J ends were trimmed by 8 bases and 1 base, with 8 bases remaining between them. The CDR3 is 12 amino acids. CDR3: CAIGRGNTEAFF. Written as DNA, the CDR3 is TGTGCCATCGGAAGGGGGAACACTGAAGCTTTCTTT.